A selection of T cell receptor beta chains follows, all from one sample in a study of T cells after yellow fever vaccination. TCRdb itself ran the 5' RACE reads through MiXCR, one entry per CDR3 protein. The sample yields some 160,000 distinct CDR3 sequences, about 7% seen once. This material consisted of CD4+ T cells sorted from PBMCs, taken less than 6 days after the first yellow fever vaccination. The receptors were gathered from a man in his late teens or twenties who received the YFV17D yellow fever vaccine. The CDR3 runs from the conserved cysteine through the conserved F or W. A D gene is named only where the DNA matches it firmly. Not all rows give a size; the values are once, few, many and, for expanded clones, a class.

d_gene	v_gene	abundance	j_gene	CDR3nt	CDR3aa
NA	TRBV20-1	many	TRBJ2-5	TGCAGTGCTAGAAACTTGGAGACCCAGTACTTC	CSARNLETQYF
TRBD2	TRBV6-5	many	TRBJ2-3	TGTGCCAGCAGTTACAGTTTTGAGAGCGGGGGGGTTGAGTATTTT	CASSYSFESGGVEYF
TRBD2	TRBV20-1	NA	TRBJ2-7	TGCAGTGCTAGAGATTTGCGGGGGTACCCCTACGAGCAGTACTTC	CSARDLRGYPYEQYF
NA	TRBV4-3	few	TRBJ1-3	TGCGCCAGCAGCCGAACGACAGGTTATGGAAACACCATATATTTT	CASSRTTGYGNTIYF
NA	TRBV12-3/TRBV12-4	NA	TRBJ2-2	TGTGCCAGCAGTTTTCGACAGGGAGGCACCGGGGAGCTGTTTTTT	CASSFRQGGTGELFF
NA	TRBV5-1	many	TRBJ1-1	TGTGCCAGCAGCTTGCTCGTGAACACTGAAGCTTTCTTT	CASSLLVNTEAFF
TRBD2	TRBV12-3/TRBV12-4	many	TRBJ2-3	TGTGCCAGCAGTTTTCGAACTAGCGGGGATACGCAGTATTTT	CASSFRTSGDTQYF
TRBD1	TRBV4-1	many	TRBJ1-1	TGCGCCAGCAGCCAAGATGTACAGGGGCACATGAACACTGAAGCTTTCTTT	CASSQDVQGHMNTEAFF
NA	TRBV4-1	few	TRBJ2-1	TGCGCCAGCAGCCAAGATTTGGGTTTTGAGCAGTTCTTC	CASSQDLGFEQFF
TRBD2	TRBV3-1	NA	TRBJ2-3	TGTGCCAGCAGCCAAGGAAAAACTAGCGGGGGCACAGATACGCAGTATTTT	CASSQGKTSGGTDTQYF
NA	TRBV14	NA	TRBJ1-2	TGTGCCAGCAGCCAAGATCTGAATAACTATGGCTACACCTTC	CASSQDLNNYGYTF
NA	TRBV10-3	few	TRBJ1-2	TGTGCCATCAGTGCTCAGGGAGAGGGCTATGGCTACACCTTC	CAISAQGEGYGYTF
NA	TRBV9	NA	TRBJ2-3	TGTGCCAGCAGCCCTCGGACAACTAGCACAGATACGCAGTATTTT	CASSPRTTSTDTQYF
NA	TRBV10-3	NA	TRBJ1-1	TGTGCCATCAGAGGCGTTAGGGGCACTGAAGCTTTCTTT	CAIRGVRGTEAFF
TRBD1	TRBV6-5	many	TRBJ1-1	TGTGCCAGCAGATCCTCCGGGACAGATAACACTGAAGCTTTCTTT	CASRSSGTDNTEAFF
TRBD2	TRBV6-5	many	TRBJ2-3	TGTGCCAGCAGTTACTCCACTAGCGGGGTTCGAGATACGCAGTATTTT	CASSYSTSGVRDTQYF
TRBD2	TRBV28	many	TRBJ2-5	TGTGCCAGCAGTTTATCGGCTAGCGGGGAAGAGACCCAGTACTTC	CASSLSASGEETQYF
TRBD1	TRBV18	few	TRBJ1-2	TGTGCCAGCTCCCGGACAGGGAAGCTTCTCAACTATGGCTACACCTTC	CASSRTGKLLNYGYTF
NA	TRBV6-5	NA	TRBJ2-1	TGTGCCAGCAGTTACATCCGGGGGACGAGGTACAATGAGCAGTTCTTC	CASSYIRGTRYNEQFF
NA	TRBV9	NA	TRBJ2-3	TGTGCCAGCAGCCCCATGGGGGGAACAGATACGCAGTATTTT	CASSPMGGTDTQYF
TRBD1	TRBV28	NA	TRBJ2-5	TGTGCCAGCAGTGCCACAGGGGCACAAGAGACCCAGTACTTC	CASSATGAQETQYF
NA	TRBV12-3/TRBV12-4	many	TRBJ2-6	TGTGCCAGCTCACTCCGGGGGAGGGCCAACGTCCTGACTTTC	CASSLRGRANVLTF
NA	TRBV4-2	many	TRBJ1-1	TGTGCCAGCAGCCAAGCATGGCCTGAAGCTTTCTTT	CASSQAWPEAFF
NA	TRBV9	many	TRBJ1-5	TGTGCCAGCAGCGTTGGGCTAGCCAATCAGCCCCAGCATTTT	CASSVGLANQPQHF
NA	TRBV27	NA	TRBJ1-6	TGTGCCAGCAGTTTTCCGTTAGGACGTTCACCCCTCCACTTT	CASSFPLGRSPLHF
NA	TRBV28	NA	TRBJ1-2	TGTGCCAGCGCTGGACAAGGGGGATATGGCTACACCTTC	CASAGQGGYGYTF
NA	TRBV28	few	TRBJ2-3	TGTGCCAGCAGGGGAGTGGGCACAGATACGCAGTATTTT	CASRGVGTDTQYF
NA	TRBV7-2	many	TRBJ2-4	TGTGCCAGCAGCTTAGTTGGGGGGCTGGCCAAAAACATTCAGTACTTC	CASSLVGGLAKNIQYF
NA	TRBV5-4	many	TRBJ2-1	TGTGCCAGCAAAGAGGGGGGCCCGTGGTACAATGAGCAGTTCTTC	CASKEGGPWYNEQFF
TRBD1	TRBV7-8	many	TRBJ1-1	TGTGCCAGCAGCTCACCTAACAGGGGGCGAACTGAAGCTTTCTTT	CASSSPNRGRTEAFF
NA	TRBV5-1	NA	TRBJ2-3	TGCGCCAGCAGCTTGGGGCCAGACCCTAGCACAGATACGCAGTATTTT	CASSLGPDPSTDTQYF
TRBD2	TRBV29-1	NA	TRBJ2-3	TGCAGCGTTGCCAGCGGGGGGACCACAGGTACGCAGTATTTT	CSVASGGTTGTQYF
TRBD2	TRBV12-3/TRBV12-4	many	TRBJ2-3	TGTGCCAGCAGCTTTGGCAGGCTAGCGGGGGTCACAGATACGCAGTATTTT	CASSFGRLAGVTDTQYF
NA	TRBV24-1	many	TRBJ2-2	TGTGCCACCAGTGAAGGCGGGGAGCTGTTTTTT	CATSEGGELFF
TRBD1	TRBV7-9	many	TRBJ1-2	TGTGCCAGCAGCCCGACGGGACAGGGATTTTTCTTTAGTGGCTACACCTTC	CASSPTGQGFFFSGYTF
NA	TRBV4-2	many	TRBJ2-1	TGTGCCAGCAGCCAACTTCCGGAACTAGTGTACAATGAGCAGTTCTTC	CASSQLPELVYNEQFF
NA	TRBV4-1	many	TRBJ2-3	TGCGCCAGCAGCCAAGGAAACCCCCTGACCCGGTTGACGCAGTATTTT	CASSQGNPLTRLTQYF
TRBD1	TRBV12-3/TRBV12-4	many	TRBJ2-2	TGTGCCAGCAGTCGGACAGGGTTTCCCGGGGAGCTGTTTTTT	CASSRTGFPGELFF
TRBD1	TRBV29-1	NA	TRBJ1-5	TGCAGCGCCAGGGACAGGGGCGCCCATCAGCCCCAGCATTTT	CSARDRGAHQPQHF
NA	TRBV6-2/TRBV6-3	few	TRBJ1-2	TGTGCCACCGGCCCGGGGGAGAACTATGGCTACACCTTC	CATGPGENYGYTF
NA	TRBV10-3	many	TRBJ1-3	TGTGCCATCAGTGAACGGATTGAAAACACCATATATTTT	CAISERIENTIYF
NA	TRBV5-1	few	TRBJ2-5	TGCGCCAGCAGCGGTACAGGTTTTATATTTTTCGAGACCCAGTACTTC	CASSGTGFIFFETQYF
NA	TRBV19	NA	TRBJ2-5	TGTGCCAGTAGTACGGGCAGGGCGTACCAAGAGACCCAGTACTTC	CASSTGRAYQETQYF
TRBD1	TRBV7-9	many	TRBJ1-6	TGTGCCAGCAGCCCAGGACAGGCAAGGAATAATTCACCCCTCCACTTT	CASSPGQARNNSPLHF
NA	TRBV6-2/TRBV6-3	NA	TRBJ2-4	TGTGCCAGCAGTTATCGGGACTCGAGGACCAAAAACATTCAGTACTTC	CASSYRDSRTKNIQYF
TRBD1	TRBV7-2	many	TRBJ2-7	TGTGCCAGCAGCTTAGGGGTAGGGGGCCTGCCCCTCTACGAGCAGTACTTC	CASSLGVGGLPLYEQYF
NA	TRBV9	few	TRBJ1-1	TGTGCCAGCAGCGTATTACCGGAGAACACTGAAGCTTTCTTT	CASSVLPENTEAFF
TRBD1	TRBV6-2/TRBV6-3	few	TRBJ2-1	TGTGCCAGCAGTCGACAGGGTACCTACAATGAGCAGTTCTTC	CASSRQGTYNEQFF
TRBD1	TRBV7-9	many	TRBJ2-2	TGTGCCAGCACCCTCCAACAGGGGTTTGTCGGGGAGCTGTTTTTT	CASTLQQGFVGELFF
NA	TRBV5-1	many	TRBJ2-7	TGCGCCAGCAGGTTCCATTTCTACGAGCAGTACTTC	CASRFHFYEQYF
NA	TRBV7-8	few	TRBJ2-3	TGTGCCAGCAGCTTAGTTCACAGGCCCGCAGATACGCAGTATTTT	CASSLVHRPADTQYF
TRBD1	TRBV20-1	many	TRBJ1-1	TGCAGTGCTGGACAGGGGTCCACCAACACTGAAGCTTTCTTT	CSAGQGSTNTEAFF
NA	TRBV4-3	many	TRBJ2-3	TGCGCCAGCAGCCAAACAGGGTCGGGGACAGATACGCAGTATTTT	CASSQTGSGTDTQYF
NA	TRBV7-2	many	TRBJ1-5	TGTGCCAGCAGCTTAGGCCAGGGGATGAATCAGCCCCAGCATTTT	CASSLGQGMNQPQHF
TRBD1	TRBV7-9	many	TRBJ2-2	TGTGCCAGCAGCTTAGCGCGGACAGGGGTATGGGCCGGGGAGCTGTTTTTT	CASSLARTGVWAGELFF
TRBD1	TRBV6-2/TRBV6-3	few	TRBJ2-5	TGTGCCAGCAGTATCGGACAGGGCCGGACCCAGTACTTC	CASSIGQGRTQYF